This passage covers 24 T cell receptor beta chains from one sample sequenced in a study of T cells after yellow fever vaccination. Each CDR3 protein is one row after TCRdb ran MiXCR on the 5' RACE reads. The table lists approximately 170,000 distinct CDR3 sequences, approximately 11% of them singletons. The sequences come from CD8+ T cells sorted from PBMCs, collected 15 days after the yellow fever booster vaccination. The receptors were gathered from a young man who received the YFV17D yellow fever vaccine.

This clonotype was seen a handful of times. The genes are TRBV7-9 and TRBJ2-2; D is undetermined. The V end lost 3 bases, the J end lost 9 bases, and 11 bases lay between the germline ends. This CDR3 is 13 amino acids long. Looked up from germline, CDR1 is SEHNR and CDR2 is FQNEAQ (reference sequence). CDR3 region: CASSFGSGRELFF. The DNA for the CDR3 is TGTGCCAGCAGCTTTGGGTCGGGTCGGGAGCTGTTTTTT.

This clonotype was recorded a few times. The chain carries TRBV7-2 and TRBJ1-5; no clear D gene. CDR1 SGHTA and CDR2 FQGNSA come from the germline V gene. CDR3 length: 15 amino acids. The ends were cut back, 8 bases at V and 3 bases at J, with 17 bases in the middle. The CDR3 DNA reads TGTGCCAGCCATCGGGATTTGGGGTACAATCAGCCCCAGCATTTT. This sequence encodes CASHRDLGYNQPQHF.

The rearrangement uses TRBV3-1 and TRBJ1-2; possibly TRBD1 for D (5 bases). The CDR3 is 13 residues long. Looked up from germline, CDR1 is LGHDT and CDR2 is YNNKEL (reference sequence). Trimming took 3 bases from V and 4 from J, leaving 9 bases between them. CDR3 residues: CASSQGRLYGYTF. The CDR3 DNA sequence: TGTGCCAGCAGCCAGGGACGGCTCTATGGCTACACCTTC.

This clonotype was detected only a few times. This chain connects TRBV27 to TRBJ2-1; D is possibly TRBD2 (7 bases). The CDR3 length is 13 residues. V was clipped by 8 bases and J by 4 bases, with 12 bases between them. Germline V lookup: CDR1 MNHEY, CDR2 SMNVEV (reference sequence). The CDR3 reads CASGGGRYNEQFF. The DNA for the CDR3 is TGTGCCAGCGGGGGGGGGCGATACAATGAGCAGTTCTTC.

This clonotype was observed a handful of times. This chain uses TRBV27 with TRBJ1-3, with D perhaps TRBD1 (6 bases). There are 15 residues in the CDR3. V was clipped by 6 bases and J by 8 bases, with 20 bases between them. The germline V gene encodes CDR1 MNHEY and CDR2 SMNVEV (reference sequence). Here the CDR3 reads CASRQGQSLGYTIYF. The DNA for the CDR3 is TGTGCCAGCAGACAGGGACAAAGCCTTGGGTACACCATATATTTT.

This clonotype was detected many times. This chain connects TRBV4-3 to TRBJ2-6; 8 nucleotides match TRBD1. The J segment lost 0 bases and the V segment lost 3 bases, leaving 4 bases of the junction unmatched. The CDR3 has 17 amino acids. Germline loops: CDR1 LGHNA, CDR2 YSLEER. CDR3 protein: CASSQGQVTSGANVLTF. The CDR3 coding sequence is TGCGCCAGCAGCCAGGGACAGGTGACCTCTGGGGCCAACGTCCTGACTTTC.

This clonotype was counted many times. The chain links TRBV29-1 to TRBJ2-2, with D hard to call. There are 11 residues in the CDR3. The ends were cut back, 4 bases at V and 3 bases at J, with 3 bases in the middle. The germline gives CDR1 SQVTM, CDR2 ANQGSEA. The CDR3 sequence: CSVADTGELFF. In nucleotides, the CDR3 is TGCAGCGTTGCAGACACCGGGGAGCTGTTTTTT.

The chain carries TRBV27 and TRBJ1-6; D may be TRBD1 (5 bases). V lost 2 bases, J lost 7 bases, and 9 bases lay in between. This CDR3 has 14 amino acids. Germline CDR1 reads MNHEY; CDR2 reads SMNVEV (reference sequence). The CDR3 region has the DNA TGTGCCAGCAGTTTAGATGGGGGGAATTCACCCCTCCACTTT. Translated, it gives CASSLDGGNSPLHF.

The rearrangement joins TRBV6-6 to TRBJ2-2; 14 bases agree with TRBD2. The junction had 5 bases not matched to a gene; V was cut back by 5 bases and J by 6 bases. The CDR3 has 16 residues. The germline gives CDR1 MNHNY, CDR2 SVGAGI (reference sequence). The CDR3 loop is CASSPRLAGGPGELFF. The DNA of the CDR3 is TGTGCCAGCAGTCCTAGACTAGCGGGGGGGCCCGGGGAGCTGTTTTTT.

Only a few counts were recorded for this clonotype. The chain combines TRBV29-1 with TRBJ2-3; D possibly corresponds to TRBD1 (6 bases). The germline CDR1 and CDR2 sequences are SQVTM and ANQGSEA. The V end lost 7 bases, the J end lost 1 base, and 15 bases lay between the germline ends. The CDR3 has 14 amino acids. The CDR3 DNA reads as TGCAGCGGAGAGGACAGTGGGGGCACAGATACGCAGTATTTT. The encoded protein is CSGEDSGGTDTQYF.

The gene calls are TRBV10-2 and TRBJ1-6; no clear D gene. Trimming left V 3 bases short and J 10 bases short, with 13 bases between. The CDR3 is 14 amino acids. Germline V lookup: CDR1 WSHSY, CDR2 SAAADI. The CDR3 region has the DNA TGCGCCAGCAGTGATGTGGGTGGCCAGTCACCCCTCCACTTT. It specifies CASSDVGGQSPLHF.

This chain links TRBV18 with TRBJ2-7, with a tentative D call TRBD2 (6 bases). V was shortened by 5 bases and J by 4 bases, with 15 bases between the two germline ends. Per the germline V gene, CDR1 is KGHSH and CDR2 is LQKENI. This CDR3 is built from 14 residues. Written as DNA, the CDR3 is TGTGCCAGCTCAAACCCGGGACTTACATACGAGCAGTACTTC. Its protein product is CASSNPGLTYEQYF.

The V and J genes are TRBV12-3 or TRBV12-4 and TRBJ2-1; no firm D call. Trimming took 6 bases from V and 5 from J, leaving 14 bases between them. CDR3 length: 14 amino acids. CDR3 nucleotides: TGTGCCAGCAGCGAATCGGGCCCTCACAATGAGCAGTTCTTC. This codes for CASSESGPHNEQFF.

This clonotype was seen many times. The chain combines TRBV5-4 with TRBJ2-5; unclear D gene. V was trimmed by 0 bases and J by 2 bases, leaving 5 bases between them. Per germline, CDR1 SGHNT and CDR2 YYREEE (reference sequence). The CDR3 runs 13 residues. Here the CDR3 reads CASSLVEQETQYF. The CDR3 coding sequence is TGTGCCAGCAGCTTGGTGGAACAAGAGACCCAGTACTTC.

The chain combines TRBV12-3 or TRBV12-4 with TRBJ2-5; 8 bases are shared with TRBD2. V dropped 2 bases and J dropped 0; count of bases not matched to a gene: 2. The CDR3 covers 15 residues. The CDR3, as DNA: TGTGCCAGCAGTTTACGGGGGGGGAACCAAGAGACCCAGTACTTC. Translation gives CASSLRGGNQETQYF.

The sample holds a few counts of this clonotype. V is TRBV12-3 or TRBV12-4 and J is TRBJ2-1; 7 bases agree with TRBD2. CDR3 length: 15 residues. V was clipped by 7 bases and J by 4 bases; unmatched bases: 10. Here the CDR3 reads CASKVGLADYNEQFF. CDR3 coding DNA: TGTGCCAGCAAAGTGGGGCTAGCGGATTACAATGAGCAGTTCTTC.

The chain carries TRBV15 and TRBJ2-2; 7 bases line up with TRBD1. With 0 bases clipped from V and 4 bases from J, the junction kept 5 bases outside the gene matches. Germline CDR1 LNHNV, CDR2 YYDKDF (reference sequence). The CDR3 extends over 16 amino acids. The CDR3 is CATSRERGPATGELFF. CDR3 sequence (DNA): TGTGCCACCAGCAGAGAGAGGGGGCCGGCCACCGGGGAGCTGTTTTTT.

This clonotype has ten or more counts. The V call is TRBV24-1, the J call TRBJ2-1; 8 bases fit TRBD1. The CDR3 totals 14 residues. The V gene's germline CDR1 is KGHDR and CDR2 SFDVKD. V lost 9 bases and J lost 4; bases outside the gene matches: 7. The CDR3 DNA is TGTGCCACCGCCGTCACAGGGGGATACAATGAGCAGTTCTTC. Translating it yields CATAVTGGYNEQFF.

The table lists this clonotype with a few counts. The V and J genes are TRBV27 and TRBJ2-1; the match to TRBD1 covers 10 bases. Germline V CDR1 and CDR2: MNHEY, SMNVEV (reference sequence). V dropped 1 base and J dropped 5; count of bases not matched to a gene: 5. CDR3 size: 16 residues. The CDR3 spells CASSLFADRGDNEQFF. CDR3 sequence (DNA): TGTGCCAGCAGTTTATTCGCGGACAGGGGGGACAATGAGCAGTTCTTC.

This clonotype has a handful of counts. A read error may account for a junction end that differs from germline. The gene calls are TRBV28 and TRBJ2-4; D is ambiguous. The length of the CDR3 is 13 residues. Germline-derived CDR1 and CDR2 are MDHEN and SYDVKM. The CDR3 is CASSLKLGDIRDF. The CDR3 region has the DNA TGTGCCAGCAGTTTAAAGCTTGGAGACATCCGGGACTTC.

This clonotype occurred a few times. The gene calls are TRBV7-2 and TRBJ2-5; D gene unclear. Germline values: CDR1 SGHTA, CDR2 FQGNSA. V was trimmed by 5 bases and J by 5 bases, leaving 21 bases between them. The CDR3 is 16 amino acids. CDR3 region: CASSPRVGYGKETQYF. The CDR3 nucleotides read TGTGCCAGCAGCCCACGGGTTGGGTATGGAAAGGAGACCCAGTACTTC.

The chain is built from TRBV28 and TRBJ2-2; TRBD1 is a possible D gene (6 bases). The CDR3 has 15 amino acids. V lost 5 bases and J lost 3, with 13 bases in between. CDR1 MDHEN and CDR2 SYDVKM come from the germline V gene. CDR3 amino acids: CASSLRTVDTGELFF. Here the CDR3 DNA reads TGTGCCAGCAGTCTAAGGACAGTTGACACCGGGGAGCTGTTTTTT.

The rearrangement joins TRBV4-1 to TRBJ2-3, with D hard to call. Trimming pared 1 base from V and 0 bases from J, leaving 5 bases between. Germline CDR1 and CDR2: MGHRA and YSYEKL. The CDR3 totals 14 residues. The CDR3, as DNA: TGCGCCAGCAGCCAAGGCCCTAGCACAGATACGCAGTATTTT. Translated, it gives CASSQGPSTDTQYF.

Many counts were recorded for this clonotype. The chain employs TRBV4-3 and TRBJ2-6, with TRBD1 matching over 8 bases. Germline loops: CDR1 LGHNA, CDR2 YSLEER. Unmatched junction bases numbered 5, after V lost 4 bases and J lost 0 bases. This CDR3 has 17 residues. CDR3 in amino acids: CASSLQGEHSGANVLTF. DNA for the CDR3: TGCGCCAGCAGCCTACAGGGGGAGCACTCTGGGGCCAACGTCCTGACTTTC.